The rows below give T cell receptor beta chains drawn from one sample of a study of CD8 T cells in Susac syndrome. TCRdb redid the calling of the immunoSEQ multiplex PCR reads with MiXCR, one entry per CDR3 protein. Of under 200,000 distinct CDR3 sequences in the sample, 91% were seen once. Sequencing used CD4+ T cells from PBMCs. These receptors all come from a human donor with Susac syndrome. Both conserved end residues are part of each CDR3. Fields, in order: J gene, clone size, V gene, CDR3 protein. Size is stated for part of the rows, as once, few or many counts, or as a class when the clone is expanded.

>TRBJ2-3|-|TRBV3-1
CAGSQGGAYTDTQYF
>TRBJ2-5|-|TRBV9
CASSVEQGILQETQYF
>TRBJ2-3|-|TRBV10-3
CAISKAGESTDTQYF
>TRBJ2-5|once|TRBV20-1
CSGTGTPLGETQYF
>TRBJ2-4|once|TRBV23-1
CASSQTNENIQYF
>TRBJ2-7|-|TRBV2
CASSGGTTYEQYF
>TRBJ2-2|-|TRBV5-1
CASSNGLSGELFF
>TRBJ2-1|-|TRBV20-1
CSALPRAGAGYNEQFF
>TRBJ1-1|-|TRBV6-5
CASSMTGTEAFF
>TRBJ1-1|-|TRBV20-1
CSASLRTAEAFF
>TRBJ1-5|-|TRBV11-2
CASSRTPDRRLPQHF
>TRBJ2-4|-|TRBV7-2
CASSLTRGKNIQYF
>TRBJ2-5|-|TRBV24-1
CATSEPSGRAKETQYF
>TRBJ2-7|-|TRBV6-5
CASSYSARNSYEQYF
>TRBJ1-3|-|TRBV6-5
CASSYTWGPGNTIYF
>TRBJ2-7|-|TRBV19
CASSKGDKTIYEQYF
>TRBJ2-1|-|TRBV20-1
CSADRDRGNEQFF
>TRBJ2-7|-|TRBV27
CASSLRPIYEQYF
>TRBJ1-1|-|TRBV6-6
CASRLTKGRDTEAFF
>TRBJ2-2|-|TRBV4-1
CASSPLTANTGELFF
>TRBJ1-4|-|TRBV30
CAWSLRVHEKLFF
>TRBJ1-1|once|TRBV19
CASSLLKGQKNTEAFF
>TRBJ2-3|-|TRBV29-1
CSVDQDRVLPDTQYF
>TRBJ2-1|-|TRBV27
CASRRTDGTGPYNEQFF
>TRBJ1-6|-|TRBV4-1
CASSQDFGRGWSPLHF
>TRBJ2-7|few|TRBV4-2
CASSQDMGLSVYEQYF
>TRBJ2-5|-|TRBV18
CASSSGGQETQYF